The 20 T cell receptor beta chains in this list originate from one sample, sequenced in a study of cytomegalovirus exposure and HLA in healthy donors. TCRdb keeps only in-frame clones here, not all; method: immunoSEQ multiplex PCR. The sample lists some 150,000 clones, more than 85% occurring once. Sequenced sample: PBMCs. Receptors originate from a man in his late teens or twenties in good health and CMV-seronegative.

This sequence joins TRBV11-2 and TRBJ1-2; D possibly corresponds to TRBD1 (5 bases). The CDR3 contains 14 residues. The ends were cut back, 5 bases at V and 6 bases at J, with 16 bases in the middle. Germline V gene data show CDR1 as SGHAT and CDR2 as FQNNGV. In DNA form, the CDR3 reads TGTGCCAGCAGCCATACGACAGCATTCAATGGCTACACCTTC. Protein sequence: CASSHTTAFNGYTF.

This chain joins TRBV18 and TRBJ2-5, with 13 bases matching TRBD2. Germline CDR1 is KGHSH and CDR2 is LQKENI. The J segment lost 2 bases and the V segment lost 3 bases, leaving 6 bases of the junction unmatched. This CDR3 has 17 amino acids. The CDR3 sequence is CASSPGLAGRWQETQYF. In nucleotides, the CDR3 is TGTGCCAGCTCACCGGGACTAGCGGGGAGGTGGCAAGAGACCCAGTACTTC.

This chain links TRBV11-2 with TRBJ2-7; D uncertain. Germline CDR1 reads SGHAT; CDR2 reads FQNNGV. The V end lost 10 bases, the J end lost 4 bases, and 14 bases lay between the germline ends. This CDR3 contains 12 residues. CDR3 region: CATSQTPYEQYF. DNA for the CDR3: TGTGCCACTTCCCAGACACCTTACGAGCAGTACTTC. The whole variable domain, filled in from reference TRBV11-2 and TRBJ2-7, reads EAGVAQSPRYKIIEKRQSVAFWCNPISGHATLYWYQQILGQGPKLLIQFQNNGVVDDSQLPKDRFSAERLKGVDSTLKIQPAKLEDSAVYLCATSQTPYEQYFGPGTRLTVT.

The genes are TRBV2 and TRBJ2-7; 7 bases fit TRBD2. The germline V gene has CDR1 SNHLY and CDR2 FYNNEI. The CDR3 sequence is 15 residues long. The V segment lost 7 bases and the J segment 1 base; nucleotides outside the gene matches: 10. Here the CDR3 DNA reads TGTGCCAGCAAGCGAGCGGGACGGGGATCCTACGAGCAGTACGTC. Protein product: CASKRAGRGSYEQYV.

J is TRBJ2-1 and V is TRBV14; TRBD2 matches at 8 bases. Germline CDR1 and CDR2: SGHDN and FVKESK. This CDR3 contains 15 residues. The ends lost 1 base at V and 12 bases at J; junction bases unmatched: 11. The CDR3 DNA sequence: TGTGCCAGCAGCCAAGGACTAGCGCTTCCGATCCGGCAGTTCTTC. As protein: CASSQGLALPIRQFF.

The chain employs TRBV7-3 and TRBJ2-2; 8 bases are shared with TRBD2. The germline V gene has CDR1 SGHTA and CDR2 FQGTGA. V shed 4 bases and J 5 bases; nucleotides not matched to a gene: 9. This CDR3 comprises 16 residues. CDR3 protein: CASSSWTSRGTGELFF. CDR3 bases: TGTGCCAGCAGCTCATGGACTAGCCGGGGAACCGGGGAGCTGTTTTTT.

The J gene is TRBJ2-3, the V gene TRBV7-8; possible D gene TRBD1, 6 bases. Germline V lookup: CDR1 SGHVS, CDR2 FQNEAQ. The length of the CDR3 is 17 residues. V was shortened by 1 base and J by 6 bases, with 20 bases between the two germline ends. The CDR3 here is CASSLDRETPRRDTQYF. As DNA, the CDR3 is TGTGCCAGCAGCTTAGACAGGGAAACTCCCCGGCGGGATACGCAGTATTTT.

In regard to this clone: Its ends do not fully match the called genes, so a read error is possible. The chain joins TRBV15 to TRBJ1-1; 9 nucleotides match TRBD1. The CDR3 has 17 amino acids. CDR1 and CDR2 (germline): LNHNV, YYDKDF (reference sequence). The CDR3 DNA sequence: TGTGCCACCAGAAGAGACAGGGGGACGGCTATGAACACTGAAGCTTTCTTT. Translated: CATRRDRGTAMNTEAFF.

The rearrangement uses TRBV4-3 and TRBJ2-3; TRBD2 aligns across 10 bases. V was clipped by 0 bases and J by 5 bases; unmatched bases: 8. CDR3 size: 17 residues. Germline V lookup: CDR1 LGHNA, CDR2 YSLEER. CDR3 in amino acids: CASSQESPSGSVDTQYF. As DNA, the CDR3 is TGCGCCAGCAGCCAAGAATCGCCTAGCGGGAGCGTAGATACGCAGTATTTT.

V is TRBV7-9 and J is TRBJ1-1, with D maybe TRBD1 (5 bases). The CDR3 is 14 amino acids. CDR1 and CDR2 (germline): SEHNR, FQNEAQ (reference sequence). The germline V and J ends were trimmed by 3 bases and 5 bases, with 13 bases remaining between them. The CDR3 nucleotides read TGTGCCAGCAGCTTGCCGGGGGTTTATACTGAAGCTTTCTTT. Its protein is CASSLPGVYTEAFF.

The V call is TRBV18, the J call TRBJ1-2, with D maybe TRBD1 (6 bases). There are 15 residues in the CDR3. Trimming cost V 1 base and J 1 base, with 10 bases left between them. Germline CDR1 KGHSH, CDR2 LQKENI. CDR3 loop: CASSPQDRSNYGYTF. The CDR3 DNA reads as TGTGCCAGCTCACCACAGGACAGAAGTAACTATGGCTACACCTTC.

This clone was found once. The chain links TRBV5-6 to TRBJ1-1; the D is unclear. The CDR3 spans 15 residues. The germline CDR1 and CDR2 sequences are SGHDT and YYEEEE. The V gene lost 1 base and the J gene lost 3 bases, with 13 bases spanning the gap. The CDR3 protein is CASSLWLLGDTEAFF. In DNA, the CDR3 is TGTGCCAGCAGCTTGTGGTTACTCGGGGACACTGAAGCTTTCTTT.

This chain uses TRBV29-1 with TRBJ2-7, with a possible D match to TRBD2 (5 bases). Between the trimmed V and J ends, which lost 5 bases and 5 bases, there was a span of 22 bases. Germline V gene data show CDR1 as SQVTM and CDR2 as ANQGSEA. CDR3 length: 15 residues. The CDR3 DNA reads as TGCAGCGTTACGATGACCTCCGGGGTTCGGGACGAGCAGTACTTC. Its translation: CSVTMTSGVRDEQYF.

V gene TRBV5-1 combines with J gene TRBJ1-2; 9 nucleotides line up with TRBD1. The length of the CDR3 is 14 residues. Germline values: CDR1 SGHRS, CDR2 YFSETQ. Trimming cost V 2 bases and J 8 bases; bases outside gene matches: 7. CDR3 DNA: TGCGCCAGCAGCTTAGACAGGGGGGAAGAAGGCTACACCTTC. Its translation: CASSLDRGEEGYTF. Using reference TRBV5-1 and TRBJ1-2 for the parts outside the CDR3, the full variable domain is KAGVTQTPRYLIKTRGQQVTLSCSPISGHRSVSWYQQTPGQGLQFLFEYFSETQRNKGNFPGRFSGRQFSNSRSEMNVSTLELGDSALYLCASSLDRGEEGYTFGSGTRLTVV.

This sequence joins TRBV18 and TRBJ1-1; TRBD1 matches 9 bases. The V gene's germline CDR1 is KGHSH and CDR2 LQKENI. This CDR3 contains 14 residues. The ends lost 0 bases at V and 10 bases at J; junction bases unmatched: 6. The CDR3 protein is CASSPPPDRGLAFF. The DNA of the CDR3 is TGTGCCAGCTCACCACCCCCGGACAGGGGTTTAGCTTTCTTT.

The chain joins TRBV7-2 to TRBJ2-1; TRBD2 aligns across 11 bases. V lost 1 base to trimming and J lost 1 base; unmatched junction nucleotides: 6. This CDR3 has 18 residues. Per the germline V gene, CDR1 is SGHTA and CDR2 is FQGNSA. CDR3 coding DNA: TGTGCCAGCAGCTTAGGGCTAGCGGGGGGAGTTTCCTACAATGAGCAGTTCTTC. Translation gives CASSLGLAGGVSYNEQFF. Full variable domain (remainder filled in from reference TRBV7-2 and TRBJ2-1): GAGVSQSPSNKVTEKGKDVELRCDPISGHTALYWYRQSLGQGLEFLIYFQGNSAPDKSGLPSDRFSAERTGGSVSTLTIQRTQQEDSAVYLCASSLGLAGGVSYNEQFFGPGTRLTVL.

The V and J genes are TRBV29-1 and TRBJ2-2; TRBD1 aligns across 8 bases. CDR1 is SQVTM, CDR2 ANQGSEA, per germline. The CDR3 is 14 amino acids. J lost 4 bases, V lost 4 bases, and 5 bases had no gene match. The CDR3 spells CSVGQGSGTGELFF. In nucleotides, the CDR3 is TGCAGCGTTGGACAGGGGAGCGGCACCGGGGAGCTGTTTTTT.

The genes are TRBV12-5 and TRBJ2-3, with D perhaps TRBD2 (6 bases). This CDR3 comprises 14 residues. Trimming shortened V by 6 bases and J by 0 bases, and 10 bases separated the two germline ends. CDR1 and CDR2 from the germline V gene are LGHNT and FRNRAP. The CDR3 here is CASGVGTSTDTQYF. CDR3 nucleotide sequence: TGTGCTAGTGGCGTTGGGACTAGCACAGATACGCAGTATTTT.

The chain carries TRBV18 and TRBJ2-7; 7 bases are a match to TRBD1. This CDR3 is built from 15 residues. With 6 bases clipped from V and 3 bases from J, the junction kept 11 bases outside the gene matches. CDR1 KGHSH and CDR2 LQKENI come from the germline V gene. CDR3 in DNA: TGTGCCAGCTCCCTATCCAGGGGACAGTTCTACGAGCAGTACGTC. Translation gives CASSLSRGQFYEQYV.

The CDR3 region is CASSAQGASNQPQHF. In DNA, the CDR3 is TGTGCCAGCAGTGCACAGGGAGCGAGCAATCAGCCCCAGCATTTT. This chain connects TRBV6-1 to TRBJ1-5, with D possibly TRBD1 on 6 matching bases. The V end was cut by 4 bases, the J end by 1 base, with 11 bases between. The CDR3 extends over 15 amino acids. The germline V gene encodes CDR1 MNHNS and CDR2 SASEGT.